This T cell receptor (beta chain) was identified during a study of shared clonotypes between healthy human individuals. Trimming removed 1 base at V and 1 base at J, with 13 bases between. The CDR3 consists of 16 residues. Germline-derived CDR1 and CDR2 are LGHNA and YSLEER. Only in-frame clones appear in the TCRdb table, and some are missing; sequencing was by immunoSEQ multiplex PCR. Of 650,000 to 700,000 clones listed, 90% were seen once; the top ten hold 30% to 40%. As concerns this clone: Its cognate antigen is unknown.

Study-wide points: In the sorted subsets, rarefaction showed sequencing was incomplete despite large depth.

This chain links TRBV4-3 with TRBJ1-1, with a tentative D call TRBD1 (6 bases). The source of this sequence is a man aged 18 to 35 in good health. Some clones in this sample may be carry-over from other donors' samples. The source material was memory CD8+ T cells from PBMCs. Described subset: CD45RO+ cells pooled with CCR7-negative TemRA cells. The CDR3 bases are TGCGCCAGCAGCCAAGGGAGGGCCAGGGGGAACACTGAAGCTTTCTTT. Amino acid sequence: CASSQGRARGNTEAFF.